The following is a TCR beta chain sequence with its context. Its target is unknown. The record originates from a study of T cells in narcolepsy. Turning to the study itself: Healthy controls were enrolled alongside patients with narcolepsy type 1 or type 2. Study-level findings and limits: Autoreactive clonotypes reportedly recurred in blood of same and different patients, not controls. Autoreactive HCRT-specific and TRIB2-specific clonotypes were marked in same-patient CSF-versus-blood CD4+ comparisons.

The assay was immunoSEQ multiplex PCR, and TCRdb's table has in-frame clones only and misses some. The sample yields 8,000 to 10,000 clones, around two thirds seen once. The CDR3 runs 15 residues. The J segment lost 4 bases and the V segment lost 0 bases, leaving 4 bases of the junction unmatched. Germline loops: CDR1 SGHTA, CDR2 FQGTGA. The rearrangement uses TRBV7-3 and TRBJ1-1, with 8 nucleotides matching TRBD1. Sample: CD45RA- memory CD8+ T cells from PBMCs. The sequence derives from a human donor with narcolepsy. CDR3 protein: CASSLTRGPGTEAFF. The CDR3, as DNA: TGTGCCAGCAGCTTAACCAGGGGGCCGGGCACTGAAGCTTTCTTT.